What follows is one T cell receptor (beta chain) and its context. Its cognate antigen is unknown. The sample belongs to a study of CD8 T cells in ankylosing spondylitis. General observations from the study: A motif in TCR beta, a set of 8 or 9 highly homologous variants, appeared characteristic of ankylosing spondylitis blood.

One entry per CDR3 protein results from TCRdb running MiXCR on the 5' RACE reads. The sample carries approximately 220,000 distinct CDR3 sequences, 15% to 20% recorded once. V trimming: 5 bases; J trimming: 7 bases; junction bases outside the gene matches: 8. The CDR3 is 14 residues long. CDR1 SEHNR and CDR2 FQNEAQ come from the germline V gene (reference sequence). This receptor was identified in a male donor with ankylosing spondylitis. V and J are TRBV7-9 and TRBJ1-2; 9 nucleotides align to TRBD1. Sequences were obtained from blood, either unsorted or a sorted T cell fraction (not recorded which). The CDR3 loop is CASSQTDRGSGYTF. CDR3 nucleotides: TGTGCCAGCAGCCAAACGGACAGGGGATCTGGCTACACCTTC. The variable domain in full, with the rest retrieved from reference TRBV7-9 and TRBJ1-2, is DTGVSQNPRHKITKRGQNVTFRCDPISEHNRLYWYRQTLGQGPEFLTYFQNEAQLEKSRLLSDRFSAERPKGSFSTLEIQRTEQGDSAMYLCASSQTDRGSGYTFGSGTRLTVV.